This T cell receptor (beta chain) was captured in a study of glioma-infiltrating T cells. The germline V gene has CDR1 MNHEY and CDR2 SVGEGT. Trimming at V came to 5 bases and at J to 9 bases, leaving 15 bases not matched to a gene. The length of the CDR3 is 16 residues. In its sample, this clonotype was seen many times. The antigen is not known. Amplification of TCR alpha and beta CDR3 regions from RNA used iRepertoire nested multiplex PCR. For one-step reverse transcription and amplification, about 90-400 ng of tissue mRNA or PBMC total RNA was used. MiXCR, applied by TCRdb to the multiplex PCR reads, yields one record per CDR3 protein. The table shows 95,000 to 110,000 distinct CDR3 sequences, with about 28% occurring only once. Study findings and constraints: Non-neoplastic patients had below-expected tissue-blood divergence, while all gliomas exceeded expectation. Only very few CDR3 sequences appeared in both tissue and blood.

This TCR was sampled from a human donor with low-grade glioma or glioblastoma, undergoing nonglioma brain surgery, or in good health (not recorded which). Source material: glioma tissue, nonneoplastic brain tissue, or PBMCs (not recorded which). The chain recombines TRBV6-2 or TRBV6-3 with TRBJ2-1; 8 nucleotides match TRBD2. CDR3 loop: CASSSAAGGAPSEQFF. CDR3 DNA sequence: TGTGCCAGCAGTAGTGCCGCCGGGGGGGCCCCGAGTGAGCAGTTCTTC.